A selection of T cell receptor beta chains follows, all from one sample in a study of CD8+ T cells in alopecia areata. TCRdb's copy holds only in-frame clones and misses some; the assay was immunoSEQ multiplex PCR. The sample shows 120,000 to 150,000 clones, about four fifths of them seen only once. Sequencing was performed on CD8+ T cells sorted from blood, taken at week 4, from a patient treated with tofacitinib. These receptors were collected from a human donor with alopecia areata. Each CDR3 is given with its conserved first and last residue. The D gene is left open where the match is weak. Clone size appears in some rows only: once, few, many, or a class for an expanded clone.

V gene,clone size,J gene,D gene,CDR3 DNA,CDR3 protein
TRBV4-1,-,TRBJ2-7,-,TGCGCCAGCAGCCAAGACGGACACGAGCAGTACTTC,CASSQDGHEQYF
TRBV15,once,TRBJ2-3,TRBD2,TGTGCCACCAGAGGTGACGGGGGGGAGGTGAGGGCAAGGACAGATACGCAGTATTTT,CATRGDGGEVRARTDTQYF
TRBV2,-,TRBJ2-3,-,TGTGCCAGCAGTGAGTCGCTCACAGATACGCAGTATTTT,CASSESLTDTQYF
TRBV7-9,-,TRBJ1-5,-,TGTGCCAGCAGCTTGGGTGGCCAGCCCCAGCATTTT,CASSLGGQPQHF
TRBV2,-,TRBJ2-1,-,TGTGCCAGCAGGGTGGGGAACACTGCCCCCGAGCAGTTCTTC,CASRVGNTAPEQFF
TRBV6-5,-,TRBJ2-7,-,TGTGCCAGCCGTGGGATGGACTACGAGCAGTACTTC,CASRGMDYEQYF
TRBV7-6,-,TRBJ2-4,TRBD2,TGTGCCGGCAGCTTAATGGATAGCGGGGGCCCAAACATTCAGTACTTC,CAGSLMDSGGPNIQYF
TRBV15,-,TRBJ2-3,-,TGTGCCACCAGCAGAGACCCACTCCCGGCGGGGACAGATACGCAGTATTTT,CATSRDPLPAGTDTQYF
TRBV2,-,TRBJ2-3,TRBD2,TGTGCCAGCAGTGACAGGACCGGGACTAGCGGCCCCACAGATACGCAGTATTTT,CASSDRTGTSGPTDTQYF
TRBV29-1,-,TRBJ2-2,-,TGCAGCGTTGGCCGGGACGGGGTCACCGGGGAGCTGTTTTTT,CSVGRDGVTGELFF
TRBV7-2,-,TRBJ2-3,TRBD2,TGTGCCAGCAGCTTTACTAGCGGGGGGGTCGTAGATACGCAGTATTTT,CASSFTSGGVVDTQYF
TRBV4-3,-,TRBJ2-7,TRBD1,TGCGCCAGCAGCCAAGAGATCGGACAGGGGCTGGACGAGCAGTACTTC,CASSQEIGQGLDEQYF
TRBV5-4,-,TRBJ2-7,-,TGTGCCAGCAGCGGGACGGGCGGCTACGAGCAGTACTTC,CASSGTGGYEQYF
TRBV4-1,-,TRBJ2-7,TRBD2,TGCGCCAGCAGCCAGTGGGAGGGTCTCGACCGCTCCTACGAGCAGTACTTC,CASSQWEGLDRSYEQYF
TRBV5-4,-,TRBJ1-1,TRBD1,TGTGCCAGCAGCTTGGGGGACAGGGGGGCTGAAGCTTTCTTT,CASSLGDRGAEAFF